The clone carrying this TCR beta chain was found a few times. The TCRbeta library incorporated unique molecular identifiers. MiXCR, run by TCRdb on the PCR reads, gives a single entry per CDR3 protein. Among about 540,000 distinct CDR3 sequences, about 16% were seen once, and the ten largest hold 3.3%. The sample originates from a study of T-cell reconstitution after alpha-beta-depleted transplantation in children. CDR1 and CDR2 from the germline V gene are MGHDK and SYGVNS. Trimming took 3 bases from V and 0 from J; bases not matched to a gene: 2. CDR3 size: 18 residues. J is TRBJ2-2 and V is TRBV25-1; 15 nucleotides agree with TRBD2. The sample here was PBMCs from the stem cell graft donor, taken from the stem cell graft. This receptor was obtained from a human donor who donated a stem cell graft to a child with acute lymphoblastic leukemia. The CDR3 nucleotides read TGTGCCAGCAGTGACGGGACTAGCGGGAGGACGAACACCGGGGAGCTGTTTTTT. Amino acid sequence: CASSDGTSGRTNTGELFF.